This record looks at one TCR beta chain sequence and its context. Its target is not known. These data are taken from a study of CD8+ T cells in alopecia areata. On the study more broadly: Tofacitinib dosing lasted 6 to 18 months, which was then followed by 6 months off drug. Severity was scored as percentage of affected scalp area in treated patients. Notes on the study in general: Having just one nonresponder leaves the connection between baseline CD8+ expansion and response unresolved.

Following extraction, RNA underwent reverse transcription to cDNA, which served as the sequencing template. Using immunoSEQ multiplex PCR, the repertoire was profiled, and TCRdb retains in-frame clones only, with some absent. The sample yields about 140,000 clones, less than 70% seen once. The treatment here: oral pan-JAK inhibitor, 5-10 mg twice daily. Collection of lesional scalp punch biopsies and peripheral blood was performed in alopecia areata patients. In germline, CDR1 is MNHEY, CDR2 SVGAGI. The ends lost 6 bases at V and 3 bases at J; junction bases unmatched: 1. This CDR3 is 14 amino acids long.

Here the sequenced sample was CD8+ T cells sorted from blood, taken at week 4, from a patient treated with tofacitinib. The sequence came from a human donor with alopecia areata. V is TRBV6-5 and J is TRBJ2-2; 10 nucleotides match TRBD1. The DNA for the CDR3 is TGTGCCAGCAGGGGACAGGGGTACACCGGGGAGCTGTTTTTT. This translates into CASRGQGYTGELFF.